This T cell receptor beta chain originates from a study of blood T cell repertoires in COVID-19. Study background: Samples of COVID-19 (acute and convalescent) were obtained from the United States, Italy and Spain.

The CDR3 extends over 14 amino acids. Germline CDR1 is DFQATT and CDR2 is SNEGSKA (reference sequence). The junction had 11 bases not matched to a gene; V was cut back by 3 bases and J by 7 bases. Per the authors' pipeline: Counts of nucleated cells, estimated from reference gene primer amplification, were obtained. Clones were read by immunoSEQ multiplex PCR, and TCRdb kept only the in-frame ones, dropping some. Clonal size and the V and J genes are those of that table, whereas D and trimming came from the DNA. The sample includes tens of thousands of clones, around 77% of them seen just once. This chain uses TRBV20-1 with TRBJ2-7, with 8 bases lining up with TRBD2. This TCR came from a man aged 70 or older with COVID-19, enrolled during active disease. The material sequenced was peripheral blood. The chain's CDR3 is CSASRREGLGEQYF. In DNA form, the CDR3 reads TGCAGTGCTAGTAGACGGGAGGGCCTCGGAGAGCAGTACTTC.